This record looks at one T cell receptor (beta chain) sequence and its context. Its antigen is not yet known. The record has no base qualities; no much larger clone is one base away. This sample is part of a study of preoperative IRX-2 immunotherapy in early breast cancer (dated by TCRdb to between 2018 and 2021). Per the publication, the treatment or condition label means: preoperative locoregional IRX-2 cytokine immunotherapy. The samples were obtained from a phase Ib study that tested preoperative, locoregional IRX-2 cytokine immunotherapy designed to prime immune responses. Patients with early-stage breast cancer who were given IRX-2 before surgery served as donors. Libraries were made using the immunoSEQ multiplex PCR assay. In TCRdb, the immuneACCESS table is reduced to in-frame sequences with V and J assigned. These tables do not hold every clone; where another copy was compared, an unresolved V gene accounts for under half, and the others remain unexplained. This sample holds around 680 clones; around two thirds were observed only once. The ten largest account for around 8% of the sample.

The material sequenced was lymph node tissue, taken before IRX-2 immunotherapy. This sequence was found in a human donor with breast cancer.

The DNA sequence reads TGTGCCAGCAGTTATGGACAGGGTAACAATCAGCCCCAGCATTTT. It translates to CASSYGQGNNQPQHF. The chain joins TRBV6-8 to TRBJ1-5; the central 8 bases match TRBD1. Trimmed from V: 3 bases; trimmed from J: 3 bases; junction bases lacking a gene match: 4. Sequences MNHGY (CDR1) and SAAAGT (CDR2) are obtained from the germline V gene. From the cysteine up to the phenylalanine, the CDR3 has a length of 15 residues. The DNA shown is the 45-base CDR3, in frame from base 1.